Listed below are T cell receptor beta chains from one sample, sequenced in a study of regulatory T cells in long-lasting Graves disease. TCRdb re-called the multiplex PCR reads with MiXCR, one entry per CDR3 protein. The data contain around 460,000 distinct CDR3 sequences, 14% of them singletons. This sample was shared with a second study, whose subject was T cells in Graves' hyperthyroidism and ophthalmopathy.

The specimen was peripheral blood mononuclear cells (PBMCs), collected at new diagnosis, from a patient treated with antithyroid drugs. Receptors were obtained from a woman aged 50 to 60 with Graves disease. Each CDR3 is given with its conserved first and last residue. A D gene is named only where the DNA matches it firmly. Part of the rows lack a size; the others show once, few, many or a class for expanded clones.

18	TRBV7-3	TRBJ2-1	NA	NA	CASSLNPPQTGRYNEQFF	TGTGCCAGCAGCTTAAACCCCCCTCAGACTGGCCGCTACAATGAGCAGTTCTTC
13	TRBV6-1	TRBJ2-1	NA	few	CASGGRQGHEQFF	TGTGCCAGCGGGGGGAGGCAGGGCCATGAGCAGTTCTTC
15	TRBV27	TRBJ1-3	NA	many	CASSSTPQAGNTIYF	TGTGCCAGCAGTTCCACGCCCCAAGCTGGAAACACCATATATTTT
12	TRBV6-1	TRBJ1-5	NA	few	CASGLYNQPQHF	TGTGCCAGCGGGCTTTACAATCAGCCCCAGCATTTT
12	TRBV29-1	TRBJ2-5	NA	NA	CSVGVLGETQYF	TGCAGCGTTGGCGTATTGGGAGAGACCCAGTACTTC
18	TRBV19	TRBJ2-1	NA	NA	CASSISLRGPSSYNEQFF	TGTGCCAGTAGTATAAGCCTGCGGGGCCCCAGCTCCTACAATGAGCAGTTCTTC
17	TRBV28	TRBJ2-6	NA	many	CASMRMGRPSGANVLTF	TGTGCCAGCATGAGAATGGGACGCCCCTCTGGGGCCAACGTCCTGACTTTC
14	TRBV20-1	TRBJ2-7	TRBD2	NA	CSARSSGGPYEQYF	TGCAGTGCTAGGTCTAGCGGGGGACCCTACGAGCAGTACTTC
14	TRBV6-1	TRBJ2-7	NA	NA	CASQKQVLADEQYF	TGTGCCAGCCAGAAGCAGGTCTTGGCGGACGAGCAGTACTTC
13	TRBV5-5	TRBJ2-1	NA	NA	CASSFEIEDEQFF	TGCGCCAGCAGCTTTGAAATTGAGGATGAGCAGTTCTTC
15	TRBV20-1	TRBJ2-1	NA	many	CSARYRGARGYEQFF	TGCAGTGCTAGGTATAGGGGGGCGAGAGGATATGAGCAGTTCTTC
12	TRBV12-3/TRBV12-4	TRBJ1-1	TRBD1	NA	CASRTGGTGAFF	TGTGCCAGCAGAACAGGGGGAACTGGAGCTTTCTTT
15	TRBV4-1	TRBJ2-7	TRBD2	many	CASSQEGNSGSEQYF	TGCGCCAGCAGCCAAGAAGGTAATAGCGGGAGCGAGCAGTACTTC
18	TRBV30	TRBJ1-6	TRBD1	many	CAWDPDRTIDSYNSPLHF	TGTGCCTGGGACCCGGACAGGACGATCGACTCCTATAATTCACCCCTCCACTTT
13	TRBV3-1	TRBJ1-5	NA	many	CASSQDDLQPQHF	TGTGCCAGCAGCCAAGATGACCTTCAGCCCCAGCATTTT
13	TRBV29-1	TRBJ2-2	NA	NA	CSVDMASTGELFF	TGCAGCGTTGATATGGCCAGCACCGGGGAGCTGTTTTTT
18	TRBV28	TRBJ2-5	NA	NA	CASSFVYSLAGFQETQYF	TGTGCCAGCAGTTTCGTATATTCCCTTGCAGGGTTTCAAGAGACCCAGTACTTC
15	TRBV6-1	TRBJ2-3	TRBD1	many	CASSLQGARTDTQYF	TGTGCCAGCAGCTTACAGGGGGCCCGAACAGATACGCAGTATTTT
11	TRBV6-1	TRBJ2-1	NA	few	CASTFTGEQFF	TGTGCCAGCACCTTTACCGGTGAGCAGTTCTTC
13	TRBV25-1	TRBJ1-3	NA	few	CASSVGSLNTIYF	TGTGCCAGCAGTGTTGGTAGTCTTAACACCATATATTTT
12	TRBV12-3/TRBV12-4	TRBJ1-2	NA	many	CASSFSGVGYTF	TGTGCCAGCAGTTTTTCTGGGGTTGGCTACACCTTC
14	TRBV2	TRBJ2-1	TRBD2	many	CASRLAGQVYEQFF	TGTGCCAGCAGGCTAGCGGGTCAGGTCTATGAGCAGTTCTTC
11	TRBV29-1	TRBJ2-5	TRBD1	many	CSGDRGETQYF	TGCAGCGGCGACAGGGGGGAGACCCAGTACTTC
16	TRBV20-1	TRBJ2-6	NA	few	CSARASWDAGANVLTF	TGCAGTGCTAGGGCAAGTTGGGATGCTGGGGCCAACGTCCTGACTTTC
12	TRBV10-2	TRBJ2-7	NA	NA	CASVGQSYEQYF	TGCGCCAGCGTAGGACAGTCCTACGAGCAGTACTTC
14	TRBV3-1	TRBJ1-1	NA	many	CASSHPGKSTEAFF	TGTGCCAGCAGCCATCCAGGGAAGTCGACTGAAGCTTTCTTT
17	TRBV10-3	TRBJ2-2	TRBD2	NA	CAIRGGLAGGNTGELFF	TGTGCCATCAGGGGGGGACTAGCGGGAGGAAACACCGGGGAGCTGTTTTTT
12	TRBV7-8	TRBJ2-3	TRBD2	NA	CASSPLAGTQYF	TGTGCCAGCAGCCCCTTAGCGGGAACGCAGTATTTT
14	TRBV10-3	TRBJ1-1	NA	NA	CAISTRGTNTEAFF	TGTGCCATCAGCACACGGGGGACGAACACTGAAGCTTTCTTT
13	TRBV6-1	TRBJ1-2	NA	many	CASSEGNYYGYTF	TGTGCCAGCAGTGAAGGGAATTACTATGGCTACACCTTC
16	TRBV4-2	TRBJ2-1	NA	few	CASSQDRSSLGNEQFF	TGTGCCAGCAGCCAAGATCGTAGTTCTCTCGGCAATGAGCAGTTCTTC
17	TRBV7-9	TRBJ2-1	NA	many	CASSPSETNPVNDEQFF	TGTGCCAGCAGCCCTTCTGAAACTAACCCGGTAAACGATGAGCAGTTCTTC
15	TRBV28	TRBJ2-7	NA	many	CASSFQYRGAYEQYF	TGTGCCAGCAGTTTCCAGTACAGAGGGGCCTACGAGCAGTACTTC
15	TRBV7-3	TRBJ2-7	TRBD1	many	CASSPTGGAGYEQYF	TGTGCCAGCAGCCCCACAGGGGGCGCGGGCTACGAGCAGTACTTC
12	TRBV20-1	TRBJ2-7	NA	NA	CSARPSLGEQYF	TGCAGTGCTAGACCCTCCCTAGGAGAGCAGTACTTC
15	TRBV28	TRBJ2-2	TRBD1	NA	CASSSAGGVDGELFF	TGTGCCAGCAGTTCCGCAGGGGGAGTCGACGGGGAGCTGTTTTTT
13	TRBV19	TRBJ1-1	NA	NA	CASTEKQNTEAFF	TGTGCCAGTACGGAAAAACAGAACACTGAAGCTTTCTTT
15	TRBV6-2/TRBV6-3	TRBJ2-1	NA	many	CASSLRARFQGEQFF	TGTGCCAGCAGTCTTAGGGCCAGGTTTCAAGGGGAGCAGTTCTTC
15	TRBV6-1	TRBJ1-2	TRBD1	NA	CASSHRQGTNYGYTF	TGTGCCAGCAGTCACCGACAGGGAACTAACTATGGCTACACCTTC
18	TRBV30	TRBJ2-3	TRBD1	NA	CAWSAQMGQSRAPDTQYF	TGTGCCTGGAGTGCCCAAATGGGACAGTCCAGGGCCCCAGATACGCAGTATTTT
15	TRBV11-2	TRBJ1-4	NA	few	CASSPRQAALRKLFF	TGTGCCAGCAGCCCCCGACAGGCGGCCTTACGAAAACTGTTTTTT
13	TRBV5-1	TRBJ2-7	NA	many	CASSGTRDTEQYF	TGCGCCAGCAGCGGAACGAGGGACACCGAGCAGTACTTC
13	TRBV20-1	TRBJ1-5	TRBD1	NA	CSAPTGQAQPQHF	TGCAGTGCGCCGACAGGGCAGGCTCAGCCCCAGCATTTT
13	TRBV5-1	TRBJ1-2	TRBD1	few	CASSYLTGYGYTF	TGCGCCAGCAGCTACCTGACAGGGTATGGCTACACCTTC
16	TRBV7-9	TRBJ2-5	TRBD2	NA	CATYPTSGTTQETQYF	TGTGCCACCTACCCGACTAGCGGGACTACTCAAGAGACCCAGTACTTC
12	TRBV9	TRBJ1-6	NA	many	CASATWDSPLHF	TGTGCCAGCGCTACGTGGGATTCACCCCTCCACTTT
19	TRBV6-5	TRBJ2-5	TRBD2	NA	CASSYSLQGTSGNQETQYF	TGTGCCAGCAGTTACTCGTTACAAGGGACTAGCGGGAATCAAGAGACCCAGTACTTC
18	TRBV28	TRBJ2-4	TRBD1	few	CASSQRMKPRDTGGIQYF	TGTGCCAGCAGCCAACGAATGAAACCCCGGGACACAGGGGGCATTCAGTACTTC
15	TRBV6-1	TRBJ2-3	TRBD2	few	CASRVSGRATDTQYF	TGTGCCAGCAGAGTCAGCGGGAGGGCCACAGATACGCAGTATTTT
13	TRBV18	TRBJ1-2	NA	few	CASSSGNNYGYTF	TGTGCCAGCTCAAGTGGCAATAACTATGGCTACACCTTC
17	TRBV29-1	TRBJ2-2	NA	many	CSVEGGGQETNTGELFF	TGCAGCGTTGAAGGGGGGGGACAGGAGACGAACACCGGGGAGCTGTTTTTT
15	TRBV28	TRBJ2-7	TRBD2	few	CASSITSGRSYEQYF	TGTGCCAGCAGTATAACTAGCGGGCGCTCCTACGAGCAGTACTTC
17	TRBV5-1	TRBJ2-1	TRBD2	many	CASWVGGLAGRGNEQFF	TGCGCCAGCTGGGTCGGCGGACTAGCGGGAAGGGGCAATGAGCAGTTCTTC
18	TRBV4-1	TRBJ2-1	TRBD2	NA	CASSRGLAEIQSDNEQFF	TGCGCCAGCAGCCGAGGACTAGCGGAGATCCAAAGCGACAATGAGCAGTTCTTC
13	TRBV5-1	TRBJ2-7	NA	many	CASSLEMGPEQYF	TGCGCCAGCAGCTTGGAAATGGGGCCCGAGCAGTACTTC
17	TRBV5-1	TRBJ1-1	TRBD1	few	CASRRSRDSSMNTEAFF	TGCGCCAGCAGAAGATCCCGGGACAGCAGTATGAACACTGAAGCTTTCTTT
16	TRBV7-9	TRBJ2-5	TRBD2	many	CASSLVGGASGETQYF	TGTGCCAGCAGCTTAGTAGGTGGGGCTAGCGGAGAGACCCAGTACTTC